What follows are 25 T cell receptor beta chains derived from one specimen sequenced in a study of shared clonotypes between healthy human individuals. Naive CD8 cells lacked CD45RO and underwent positive selection for CCR7, leaving out terminally differentiated effector memory CD45RA+ cells. Only in-frame clones appear in the TCRdb table, and some are missing; sequencing was by immunoSEQ multiplex PCR. Of a few million clones listed, about 94% are singletons. Sequenced material: naive CD8+ T cells from PBMCs. These receptors originate from a man aged 18 to 30 in good health. Some clones in this sample may be carry-over from other donors' samples.

This chain joins TRBV27 and TRBJ1-6; no reliable D call. V lost 4 bases and J 14 bases, leaving 12 bases between the germline ends. This CDR3 comprises 12 residues. The germline V gene encodes CDR1 MNHEY and CDR2 SMNVEV (reference sequence). The DNA for the CDR3 is TGTGCCAGCAGTTCAGATCCTCTTGCCCTCCACTTT. It is translated as CASSSDPLALHF.

This clone was found a few times. The chain couples TRBV4-1 to TRBJ1-1, with TRBD1 matching 8 bases. From germline, CDR1 is MGHRA and CDR2 YSYEKL. The J segment lost 0 bases and the V segment lost 4 bases, leaving 7 bases of the junction unmatched. The length of the CDR3 is 16 residues. CDR3 sequence: CASSRRQGLLNTEAFF. CDR3 nucleotides: TGCGCCAGCAGCCGGAGACAGGGGTTACTGAACACTGAAGCTTTCTTT.

V and J are TRBV28 and TRBJ1-3; D is uncertain. The V end was cut by 7 bases, the J end by 7 bases, with 14 bases between. CDR1 MDHEN and CDR2 SYDVKM come from the germline V gene. CDR3 size: 13 residues. In nucleotides, the CDR3 is TGTGCCAGCAATGGGCCCGATCGGAACACCATATATTTT. Protein sequence: CASNGPDRNTIYF.

The J gene is TRBJ1-1, the V gene TRBV6-6; the D is unclear. This CDR3 has 14 residues. The germline V gene has CDR1 MNHNY and CDR2 SVGAGI (reference sequence). V lost 0 bases to trimming and J lost 4 bases, with 9 bases between them. Here the CDR3 DNA reads TGTGCCAGCAGTTACTCCGGGGTTGGCACTGAAGCTTTCTTT. Protein product: CASSYSGVGTEAFF.

The chain's CDR3 is CASSLFRLVPYEQYF. DNA of the CDR3: TGTGCCAGCAGCTTGTTTCGGCTAGTGCCCTACGAGCAGTACTTC. The chain links TRBV5-8 to TRBJ2-7, with D uncertain. Trimming stripped 1 base from V and 2 bases from J, with 13 bases between. Germline V gives CDR1 SGHTS, CDR2 YDEGEE. The CDR3 runs 15 residues.

The CDR3 sequence: CASSFSLPDGELFF. As DNA, the CDR3 is TGTGCCAGCAGCTTTTCACTCCCCGACGGGGAGCTGTTTTTT. This chain joins TRBV7-9 and TRBJ2-2, with D unresolved. The CDR3 totals 14 residues. The germline gives CDR1 SEHNR, CDR2 FQNEAQ (reference sequence). Trimming left V 3 bases short and J 7 bases short, with 12 bases between.

The chain links TRBV6-5 to TRBJ1-2; D is unclear. V lost 6 bases to trimming and J lost 1 base, with 15 bases between them. Germline V gene data show CDR1 as MNHEY and CDR2 as SVGAGI. The CDR3 is made up of 15 amino acids. DNA of the CDR3: TGTGCCAGCAGCCCCGCCCGCGACCATAACTATGGCTACACCTTC. Translated, it gives CASSPARDHNYGYTF.

The chain employs TRBV11-2 and TRBJ2-1; D is ambiguous. CDR3 length: 14 amino acids. V shed 4 bases and J shed 4 bases, with 11 bases lying between them. Germline V lookup: CDR1 SGHAT, CDR2 FQNNGV. CDR3 sequence: CASSYHGRYNEQFF. CDR3 nucleotide sequence: TGTGCCAGCAGCTACCACGGCCGGTACAATGAGCAGTTCTTC.

The rearrangement uses TRBV27 and TRBJ1-3; D gene ambiguous. Germline CDR1 MNHEY, CDR2 SMNVEV (reference sequence). The CDR3 covers 15 residues. Trimming took off 5 bases at V and 0 bases at J, with 11 bases between the two ends. The CDR3 nucleotides read TGTGCCAGCAGTCCGAACGGAGTCTCTGGAAACACCATATATTTT. The encoded protein is CASSPNGVSGNTIYF.

The rearrangement joins TRBV7-9 to TRBJ2-7; TRBD1 matches 9 bases. The CDR3 extends over 14 amino acids. J was trimmed by 5 bases and V by 3 bases; bases with no gene match: 5. Germline V gene lookup returns CDR1 SEHNR and CDR2 FQNEAQ (reference sequence). The CDR3 loop reads CASSLRTGANEQYF. CDR3 in DNA: TGTGCCAGCAGCTTGCGGACAGGGGCAAACGAGCAGTACTTC.

V usage is TRBV7-7 and J usage is TRBJ2-2, with TRBD2 as a possible D gene (6 bases). V lost 5 bases and J lost 7, with 11 bases in between. CDR3 length: 13 amino acids. Germline V gene lookup returns CDR1 SSHAT and CDR2 FNYEAQ (reference sequence). The CDR3 spells CASSQLGGGELFF. CDR3 sequence (DNA): TGTGCCAGCAGCCAACTCGGGGGCGGGGAGCTGTTTTTT.

This chain connects TRBV28 to TRBJ2-3; D is unresolved. This CDR3 is built from 14 residues. Trimming removed 3 bases from V and 0 bases from J, with 7 bases in between. Germline CDR1 is MDHEN and CDR2 is SYDVKM. The DNA for the CDR3 is TGTGCCAGCAGTTTGGCGGTTAGCACAGATACGCAGTATTTT. Protein sequence: CASSLAVSTDTQYF.

CDR3 region: CASSLGRLAYEQYF. In DNA form, the CDR3 reads TGTGCCAGCAGCCTGGGGCGACTCGCCTACGAGCAGTACTTC. The chain is built from TRBV11-2 and TRBJ2-7; D is possibly TRBD1 (5 bases). CDR1 and CDR2 from the germline V gene are SGHAT and FQNNGV. V shed 5 bases and J shed 2 bases, with 13 bases lying between them. The CDR3 is made up of 14 amino acids.

As regards this clone: Distinct nucleotide sequences in the sample also encode this CDR3. The rearrangement uses TRBV27 and TRBJ2-2, with unresolved D. The V end lost 2 bases, the J end lost 0 bases, and 4 bases lay between the germline ends. Looked up from germline, CDR1 is MNHEY and CDR2 is SMNVEV (reference sequence). The CDR3 contains 14 residues. This CDR3 is CASSLRSNTGELFF. The CDR3 DNA reads as TGTGCCAGCAGTTTAAGGTCGAACACCGGGGAGCTGTTTTTT.

The chain has TRBV4-2 and TRBJ2-4; no clear D gene. Trimming removed 1 base from V and 7 bases from J, with 14 bases in between. This CDR3 is 15 amino acids long. In germline, CDR1 is LGHNA, CDR2 YNFKEQ. CDR3 in amino acids: CASSQGRGPRNIQYF. The CDR3 DNA sequence: TGTGCCAGCAGCCAAGGCAGAGGCCCGAGGAACATTCAGTACTTC.

The chain employs TRBV9 and TRBJ2-2; D uncertain. Between the trimmed V and J ends, which lost 0 bases and 6 bases, there was a span of 9 bases. The CDR3 spans 14 residues. Germline loops: CDR1 SGDLS, CDR2 YYNGEE. CDR3 DNA: TGTGCCAGCAGCGTAGTGATCAACGCCGGGGAGCTGTTTTTT. Translation gives CASSVVINAGELFF.

The CDR3 region has the DNA TGTGCCAGCAGTCCAAACCCAGGGCACGAGCAGTACTTC. Translated: CASSPNPGHEQYF. The chain recombines TRBV6-5 with TRBJ2-7; maybe TRBD1 (5 bases). Germline CDR1 MNHEY, CDR2 SVGAGI. V was clipped by 5 bases and J by 5 bases, with 13 bases between them. This CDR3 contains 13 residues.

The V gene is TRBV19, the J gene TRBJ1-5; D remains unclear. Trimming took off 3 bases at V and 3 bases at J, with 15 bases between the two ends. The CDR3 runs 16 residues. Germline V gives CDR1 LNHDA, CDR2 SQIVND (reference sequence). The DNA of the CDR3 is TGTGCCAGTAGTATCCCTTACATGGCCCCCAATCAGCCCCAGCATTTT. As protein: CASSIPYMAPNQPQHF.

V is TRBV28 and J is TRBJ2-4; the D is unclear. The CDR3 has 11 residues. Trimming removed 7 bases from V and 4 bases from J, with 5 bases in between. In germline, CDR1 is MDHEN, CDR2 SYDVKM. The CDR3 DNA is TGTGCCAGCACCGAAAAAAACATTCAGTACTTC. Protein sequence: CASTEKNIQYF.

The chain uses TRBV5-6 and TRBJ2-7; D is possibly TRBD2 (6 bases). The CDR3 has 12 amino acids. Trimming stripped 10 bases from V and 4 bases from J, with 15 bases between. Per germline, CDR1 SGHDT and CDR2 YYEEEE. The CDR3 DNA is TGTGCCTCGTTCGGCGGGACTTACGAGCAGTACTTC. It is translated as CASFGGTYEQYF.

V usage is TRBV27 and J usage is TRBJ2-5; 9 bases agree with TRBD2. Germline trimming cut 0 bases from V and 11 bases from J; bases unmatched to any gene: 7. CDR1 and CDR2 from the germline V gene are MNHEY and SMNVEV (reference sequence). The CDR3 has 14 amino acids. CDR3 residues: CASSLSSGSSEQYF. CDR3 bases: TGTGCCAGCAGTTTATCTAGCGGGAGTAGTGAGCAGTACTTC.

To note about this clone: A much larger clonotype is one base distant, so this may be a read error. The same CDR3 can be traced to other DNA sequences in this sample. The chain uses TRBV28 and TRBJ1-1; the D is unclear. Trimming cost V 1 base and J 1 base, with 4 bases left between them. The germline V gene encodes CDR1 MDHEN and CDR2 SYDVKM. There are 13 residues in the CDR3. CDR3 sequence: CASSLSRNTEAFF. CDR3 bases: TGTGCCAGCAGTTTATCGAGGAACACTGAAGCTTTCTTT.

V usage is TRBV5-1 and J usage is TRBJ2-7; 7 bases fit TRBD2. Germline assignment: CDR1 SGHRS and CDR2 YFSETQ. The CDR3 runs to 14 residues. Trimming at V came to 4 bases and at J to 7 bases, leaving 11 bases not matched to a gene. For the CDR3, the DNA is TGCGCCAGCAGCCTCGGGACTACCAGCGGGGAGCAGTACTTC. It encodes CASSLGTTSGEQYF.

The chain carries TRBV7-7 and TRBJ2-1; 13 positions match TRBD2. Losses at the gene ends were 5 bases for V and 7 bases for J; bases not matched to a gene: 8. CDR3 length equals 16 residues. Germline values: CDR1 SSHAT, CDR2 FNYEAQ (reference sequence). CDR3 coding DNA: TGTGCCAGCAGCACCAGGACTAGCGGGAGTACTAATGAGCAGTTCTTC. It yields the protein CASSTRTSGSTNEQFF.

The chain combines TRBV29-1 with TRBJ2-5, with 7 nucleotides matching TRBD2. The length of the CDR3 is 15 residues. Germline V lookup: CDR1 SQVTM, CDR2 ANQGSEA. V shed 4 bases and J 4 bases; nucleotides not matched to a gene: 12. CDR3 residues: CSVGLAEPWGETQYF. DNA for the CDR3: TGCAGCGTTGGTCTAGCGGAGCCATGGGGAGAGACCCAGTACTTC.